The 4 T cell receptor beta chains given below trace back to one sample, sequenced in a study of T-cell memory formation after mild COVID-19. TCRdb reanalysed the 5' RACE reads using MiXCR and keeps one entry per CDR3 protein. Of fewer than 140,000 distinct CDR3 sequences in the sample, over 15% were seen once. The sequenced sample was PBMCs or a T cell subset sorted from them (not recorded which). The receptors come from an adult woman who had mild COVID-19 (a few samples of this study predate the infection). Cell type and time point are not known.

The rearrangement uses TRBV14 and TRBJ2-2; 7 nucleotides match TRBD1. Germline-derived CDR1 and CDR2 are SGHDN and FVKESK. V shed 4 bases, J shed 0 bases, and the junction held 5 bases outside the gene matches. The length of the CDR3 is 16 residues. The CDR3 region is CASSLIGTANTGELFF. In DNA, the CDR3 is TGTGCCAGCAGCCTGATCGGGACAGCGAACACCGGGGAGCTGTTTTTT.

The CDR3 DNA sequence: TGCAGTGCTAGCGCCGGGGCCTCCTACAATGAGCAGTTCTTC. As protein: CSASAGASYNEQFF. The chain is built from TRBV20-1 and TRBJ2-1; either TRBD1 or TRBD2 may supply D (5 bases each). Trimming left V 3 bases short and J 0 bases short, with 9 bases between. Germline V gives CDR1 DFQATT, CDR2 SNEGSKA (reference sequence). The CDR3 has 14 residues.

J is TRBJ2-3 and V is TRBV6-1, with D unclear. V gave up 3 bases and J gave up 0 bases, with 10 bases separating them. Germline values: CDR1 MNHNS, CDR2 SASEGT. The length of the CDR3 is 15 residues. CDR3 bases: TGTGCCAGCAGTGAGGTCCCGACAAGCACAGATACGCAGTATTTT. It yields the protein CASSEVPTSTDTQYF.

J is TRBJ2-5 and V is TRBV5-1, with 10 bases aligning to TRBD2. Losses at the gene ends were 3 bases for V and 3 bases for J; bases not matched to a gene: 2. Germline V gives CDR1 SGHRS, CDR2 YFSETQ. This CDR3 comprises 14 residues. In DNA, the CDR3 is TGCGCCAGCAGCTACCTAGCGGGAGAAGAGACCCAGTACTTC. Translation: CASSYLAGEETQYF.